This T cell receptor beta chain originates from a study of OX40 agonist ivuxolimab in advanced cancers. Overall study context: At 82.7% male, the cohort had a mean age of 60 years, ranging from 23 to 79. Study outcomes and limitations: Clonal expansion from baseline to week 6 occurred in both CD4+ and CD8+ T cells.

Germline loops: CDR1 WNHNN, CDR2 SYGVQD (reference sequence). There are 17 residues in the CDR3. Notes on this clone: No antigen is known for it.

Clones were read by immunoSEQ multiplex PCR, and TCRdb kept only the in-frame ones, dropping some. The sample has about 22,000 clones; approximately 86% are singletons. Source: CD4+ or CD8+ T cells sorted from blood, taken in a trial of the OX40 agonist ivuxolimab. The sequence was collected from an adult with an advanced solid tumor such as melanoma, head and neck, liver or kidney cancer. This chain links TRBV10-1 with TRBJ2-5, with 8 positions matching TRBD1. The last part of the DNA fits TRBJ2-7 better; the J call may be wrong. The DNA for the CDR3 is TGCGCCAGCAGTGAGCCATGGGGACAGGAGACCTCCTACGAGCAGTACTTC. It encodes CASSEPWGQETSYEQYF.